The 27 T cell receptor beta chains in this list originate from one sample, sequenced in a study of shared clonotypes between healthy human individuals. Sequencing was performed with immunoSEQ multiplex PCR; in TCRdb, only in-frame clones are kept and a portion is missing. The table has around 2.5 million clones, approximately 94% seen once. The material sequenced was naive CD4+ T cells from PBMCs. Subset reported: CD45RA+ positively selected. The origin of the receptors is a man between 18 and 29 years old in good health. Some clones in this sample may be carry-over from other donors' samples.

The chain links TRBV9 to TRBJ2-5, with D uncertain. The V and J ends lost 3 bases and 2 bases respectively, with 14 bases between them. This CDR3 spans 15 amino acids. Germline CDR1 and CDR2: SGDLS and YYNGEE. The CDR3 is CASSGLVGIQETQYF. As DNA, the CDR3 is TGTGCCAGCAGCGGATTGGTTGGGATTCAAGAGACCCAGTACTTC.

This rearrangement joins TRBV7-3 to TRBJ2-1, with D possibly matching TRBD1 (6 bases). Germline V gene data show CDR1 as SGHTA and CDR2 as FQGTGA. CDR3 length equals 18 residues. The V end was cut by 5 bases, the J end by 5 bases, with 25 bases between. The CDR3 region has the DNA TGTGCCAGCAGCCACGACAGGTTCTACCCTCTCCTACACAATGAGCAGTTCTTC. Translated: CASSHDRFYPLLHNEQFF.

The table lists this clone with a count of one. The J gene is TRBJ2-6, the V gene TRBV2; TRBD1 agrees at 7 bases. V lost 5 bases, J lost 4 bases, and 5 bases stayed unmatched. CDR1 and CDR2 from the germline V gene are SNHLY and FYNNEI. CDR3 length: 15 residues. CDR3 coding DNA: TGTGCCAGCAGTTCCACAGGGGCCGGGGCCAACGTCCTGACTTTC. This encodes CASSSTGAGANVLTF.

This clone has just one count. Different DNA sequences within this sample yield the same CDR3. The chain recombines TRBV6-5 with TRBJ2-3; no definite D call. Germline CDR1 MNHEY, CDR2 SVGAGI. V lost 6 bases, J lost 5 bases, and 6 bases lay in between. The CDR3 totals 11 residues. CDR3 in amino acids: CASSQGDTQYF. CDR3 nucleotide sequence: TGTGCCAGCAGCCAAGGAGATACGCAGTATTTT.

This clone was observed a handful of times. The CDR3 here is CASSRQMVGYTF. The CDR3 nucleotides read TGTGCCAGCAGTAGACAGATGGTTGGCTACACCTTC. V is TRBV2 and J is TRBJ1-2, with a possible D match to TRBD1 (5 bases). With 5 bases removed from V and 7 bases from J, the gap between germline ends came to 11 bases. Germline assignment: CDR1 SNHLY and CDR2 FYNNEI. The CDR3 spans 12 residues.

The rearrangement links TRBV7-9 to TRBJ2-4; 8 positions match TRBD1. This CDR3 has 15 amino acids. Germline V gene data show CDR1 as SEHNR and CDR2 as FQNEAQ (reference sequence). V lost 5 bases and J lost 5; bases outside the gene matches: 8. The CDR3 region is CASSVLGTGENIQYF. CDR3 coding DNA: TGTGCCAGCAGCGTTCTTGGGACAGGAGAAAACATTCAGTACTTC.

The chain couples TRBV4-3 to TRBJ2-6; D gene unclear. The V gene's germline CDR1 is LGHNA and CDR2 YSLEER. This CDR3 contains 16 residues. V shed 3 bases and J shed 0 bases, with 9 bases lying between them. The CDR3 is CASSQAVHSGANVLTF. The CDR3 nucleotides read TGCGCCAGCAGCCAGGCTGTTCACTCTGGGGCCAACGTCCTGACTTTC.

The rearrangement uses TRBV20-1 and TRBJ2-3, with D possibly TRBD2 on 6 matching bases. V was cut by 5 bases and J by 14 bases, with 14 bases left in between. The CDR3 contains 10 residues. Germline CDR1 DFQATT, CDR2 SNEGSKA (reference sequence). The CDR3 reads CSASPGVPYF. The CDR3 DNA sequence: TGCAGTGCTTCCCCGGGAGTACCGTATTTT.

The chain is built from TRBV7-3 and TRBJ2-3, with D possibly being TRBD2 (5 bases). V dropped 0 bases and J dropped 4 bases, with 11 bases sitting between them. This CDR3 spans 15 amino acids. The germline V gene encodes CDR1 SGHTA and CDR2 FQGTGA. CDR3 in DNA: TGTGCCAGCAGCTTAACTGGAGGAGTGGCAGATACGCAGTATTTT. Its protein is CASSLTGGVADTQYF.

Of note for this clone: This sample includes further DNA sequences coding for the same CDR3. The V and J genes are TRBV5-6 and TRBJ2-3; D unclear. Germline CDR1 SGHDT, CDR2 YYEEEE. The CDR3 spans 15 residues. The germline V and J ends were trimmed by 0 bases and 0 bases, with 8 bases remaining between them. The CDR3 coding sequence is TGTGCCAGCAGCTTGGACGTTTCTAGCACAGATACGCAGTATTTT. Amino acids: CASSLDVSSTDTQYF.

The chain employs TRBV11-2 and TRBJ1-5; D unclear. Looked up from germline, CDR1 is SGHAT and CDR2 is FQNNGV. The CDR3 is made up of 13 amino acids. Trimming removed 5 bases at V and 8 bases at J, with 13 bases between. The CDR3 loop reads CASSALGIEPQHF. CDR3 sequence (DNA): TGTGCCAGCAGCGCCCTCGGGATTGAGCCCCAGCATTTT.

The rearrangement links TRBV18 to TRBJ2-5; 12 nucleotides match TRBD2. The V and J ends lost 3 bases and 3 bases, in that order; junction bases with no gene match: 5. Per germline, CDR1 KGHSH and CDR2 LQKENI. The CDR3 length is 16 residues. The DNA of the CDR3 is TGTGCCAGCTCACCGAGGGCTAGCGGGAGGGAAGAGACCCAGTACTTC. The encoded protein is CASSPRASGREETQYF.

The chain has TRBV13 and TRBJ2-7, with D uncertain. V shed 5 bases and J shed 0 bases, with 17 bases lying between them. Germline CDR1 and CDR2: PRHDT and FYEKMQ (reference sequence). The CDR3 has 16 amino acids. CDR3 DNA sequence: TGTGCCAGCAGCCCCGGTCCGGTTGTGAGCTCCTACGAGCAGTACTTC. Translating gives CASSPGPVVSSYEQYF.

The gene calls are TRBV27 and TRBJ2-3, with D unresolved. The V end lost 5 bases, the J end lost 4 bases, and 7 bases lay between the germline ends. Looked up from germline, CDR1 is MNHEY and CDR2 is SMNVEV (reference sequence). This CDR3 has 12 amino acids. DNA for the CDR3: TGTGCCAGCAGTCCCTACCCAGATACGCAGTATTTT. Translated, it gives CASSPYPDTQYF.

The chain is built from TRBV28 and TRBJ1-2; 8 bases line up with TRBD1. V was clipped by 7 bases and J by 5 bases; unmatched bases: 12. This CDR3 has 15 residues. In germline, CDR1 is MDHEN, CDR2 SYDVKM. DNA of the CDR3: TGTGCCAGCAAGCGGCCAGGACAGGGCCGTTATGGCTACACCTTC. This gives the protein CASKRPGQGRYGYTF.

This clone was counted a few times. The CDR3 DNA sequence: TGTGCCAGCAGTCAAACGGGACCAACTTATGGCTACACCTTC. Translated, it gives CASSQTGPTYGYTF. The rearrangement uses TRBV2 and TRBJ1-2, with a tentative D call TRBD1 (5 bases). Germline CDR1 is SNHLY and CDR2 is FYNNEI. The CDR3 consists of 14 residues. Trimming stripped 5 bases from V and 5 bases from J, with 15 bases between.

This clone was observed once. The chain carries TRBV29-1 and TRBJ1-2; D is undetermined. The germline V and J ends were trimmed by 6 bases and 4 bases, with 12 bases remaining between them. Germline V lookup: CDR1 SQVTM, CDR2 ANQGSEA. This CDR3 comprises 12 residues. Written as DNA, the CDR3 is TGCAGCGTCGCTTTGGGTGGCTATGGCTACACCTTC. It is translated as CSVALGGYGYTF.

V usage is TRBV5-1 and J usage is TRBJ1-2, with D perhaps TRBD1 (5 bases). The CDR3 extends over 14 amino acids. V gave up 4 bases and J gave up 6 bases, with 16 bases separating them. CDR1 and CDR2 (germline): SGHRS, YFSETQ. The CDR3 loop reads CASSLDGGGNGYTF. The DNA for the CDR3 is TGCGCCAGCAGCCTGGACGGGGGAGGGAATGGCTACACCTTC.

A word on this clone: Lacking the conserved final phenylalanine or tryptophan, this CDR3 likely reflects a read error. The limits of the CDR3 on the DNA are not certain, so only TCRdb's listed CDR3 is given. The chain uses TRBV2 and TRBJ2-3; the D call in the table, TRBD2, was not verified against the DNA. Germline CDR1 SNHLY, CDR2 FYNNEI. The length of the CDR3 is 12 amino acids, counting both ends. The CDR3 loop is CASSRGTIDPSR.

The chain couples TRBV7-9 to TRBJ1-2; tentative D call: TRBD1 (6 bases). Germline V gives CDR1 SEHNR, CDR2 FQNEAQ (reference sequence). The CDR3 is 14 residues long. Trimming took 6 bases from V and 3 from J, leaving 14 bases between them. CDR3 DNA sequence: TGTGCCAGCAGGCAACAGGGTGCTGACTATGGCTACACCTTC. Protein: CASRQQGADYGYTF.

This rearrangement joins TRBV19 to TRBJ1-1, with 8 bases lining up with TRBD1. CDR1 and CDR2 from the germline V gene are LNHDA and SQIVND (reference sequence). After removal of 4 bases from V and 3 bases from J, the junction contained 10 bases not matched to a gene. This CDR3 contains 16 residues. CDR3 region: CASSTRRTGSYTEAFF. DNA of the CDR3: TGTGCCAGTAGTACCCGAAGGACAGGGAGTTACACTGAAGCTTTCTTT.

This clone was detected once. The CDR3 nucleotides read TGTGCCAGCAGCTTGTCCGGGTGGGAGGGCCAGCCCCAGCATTTT. It codes for CASSLSGWEGQPQHF. This sequence joins TRBV5-5 and TRBJ1-5; D is undetermined. Germline CDR1 reads SGHKS; CDR2 reads YYEKEE (reference sequence). The CDR3 spans 15 residues. Trimming took 1 base from V and 7 from J, leaving 15 bases between them.

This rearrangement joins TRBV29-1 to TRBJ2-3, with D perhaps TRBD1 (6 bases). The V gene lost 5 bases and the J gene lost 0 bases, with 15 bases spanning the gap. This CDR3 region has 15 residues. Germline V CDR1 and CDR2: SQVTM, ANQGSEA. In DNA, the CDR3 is TGCAGCGTTCGCCCCGCCGACAGGAGCACAGATACGCAGTATTTT. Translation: CSVRPADRSTDTQYF.

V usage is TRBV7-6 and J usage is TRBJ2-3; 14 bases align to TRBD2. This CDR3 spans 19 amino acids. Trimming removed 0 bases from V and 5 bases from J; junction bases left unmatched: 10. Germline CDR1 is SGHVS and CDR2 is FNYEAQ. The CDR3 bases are TGTGCCAGCAGCTTAGCGTATGGGACTAGCGGGAGAGGGAAAGATACGCAGTATTTT. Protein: CASSLAYGTSGRGKDTQYF.

CDR3 residues: CASSWGAASSYNEQFF. In nucleotides, the CDR3 is TGCGCCAGCAGCTGGGGGGCGGCTAGCTCCTACAATGAGCAGTTCTTC. The chain combines TRBV5-1 with TRBJ2-1; D is possibly TRBD1 or TRBD2 (6 bases each). CDR3 length: 16 amino acids. Trimming shortened V by 3 bases and J by 0 bases, and 13 bases separated the two germline ends. CDR1 is SGHRS and CDR2 is YFSETQ in the germline V gene.

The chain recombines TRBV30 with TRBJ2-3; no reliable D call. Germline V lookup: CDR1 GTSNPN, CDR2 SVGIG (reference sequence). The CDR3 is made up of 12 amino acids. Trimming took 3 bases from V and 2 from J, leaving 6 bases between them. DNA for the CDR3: TGTGCCTGGAGGCGGAACACAGATACGCAGTATTTT. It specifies CAWRRNTDTQYF.

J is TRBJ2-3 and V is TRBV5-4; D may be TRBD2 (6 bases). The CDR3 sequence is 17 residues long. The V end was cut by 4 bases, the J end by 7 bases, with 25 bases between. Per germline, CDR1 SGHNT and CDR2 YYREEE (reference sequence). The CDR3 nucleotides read TGTGCCAGCAGCGAGACCGGGACGGGGCCTGCGGGAAATACGCAGTATTTT. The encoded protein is CASSETGTGPAGNTQYF.